The subject of this entry is one TCR beta chain. Its antigen is as yet unknown. Use of 60 Vbeta and 13 Jbeta primers characterized the PCR. Measured with immunoSEQ multiplex PCR; TCRdb has only the in-frame clones, and not every one. The data show over 100,000 clones, around 63% seen once. Trimming stripped 0 bases from V and 3 bases from J, with 4 bases between. CDR3 size: 13 residues. Looked up from germline, CDR1 is SGHRS and CDR2 is YFSETQ. The data stem from a study of cytomegalovirus exposure and HLA in healthy donors. Study-wide results and limits: Clonal expansion was found to be greater in HLA-associated TCR beta chains than in equally common others in a later analysis. After further analysis at a later stage, 16,951 TCR beta sequences were associated with HLA alleles at 0.05 false discovery rate.

Participants comprised healthy donors of bone marrow. The genes are TRBV5-1 and TRBJ2-1; D not resolved. The receptor was derived from a human donor in good health. Sample: PBMCs. The CDR3 DNA follows: TGCGCCAGCAGCTTGGATCTCTACAATGAGCAGTTCTTC. Translated: CASSLDLYNEQFF.